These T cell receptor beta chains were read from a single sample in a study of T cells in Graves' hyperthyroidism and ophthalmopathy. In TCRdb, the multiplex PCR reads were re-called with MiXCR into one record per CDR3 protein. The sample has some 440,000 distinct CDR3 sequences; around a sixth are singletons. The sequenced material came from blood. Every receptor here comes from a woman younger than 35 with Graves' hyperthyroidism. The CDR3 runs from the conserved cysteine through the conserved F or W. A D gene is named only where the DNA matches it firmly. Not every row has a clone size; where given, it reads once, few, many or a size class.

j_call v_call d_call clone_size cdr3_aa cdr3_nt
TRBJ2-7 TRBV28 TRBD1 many CASRSTGGVYEQYF TGTGCCAGCAGATCGACAGGGGGAGTGTACGAGCAGTACTTC
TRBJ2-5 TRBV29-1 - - CSAEQGGGVPTETQYF TGCAGCGCAGAGCAGGGGGGGGGGGTTCCAACAGAGACCCAGTACTTC
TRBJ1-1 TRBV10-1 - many CASSEAGSAEAFF TGCGCCAGCAGTGAAGCAGGGAGCGCTGAAGCTTTCTTT
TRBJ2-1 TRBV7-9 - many CASSRHGSTYNEQFF TGTGCCAGCAGCCGCCACGGGAGCACCTACAATGAGCAGTTCTTC
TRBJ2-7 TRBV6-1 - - CASSWEGADEQYF TGTGCCAGCAGTTGGGAGGGGGCCGACGAGCAGTACTTC
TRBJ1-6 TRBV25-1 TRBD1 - CASSSTGGGSPLHF TGTGCCAGCAGCTCTACAGGGGGGGGCTCACCCCTCCACTTT
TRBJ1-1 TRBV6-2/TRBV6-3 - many CASSQGTEAFF TGTGCCAGCAGCCAAGGGACTGAAGCTTTCTTT
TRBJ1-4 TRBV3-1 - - CASSQAGEGEKLFF TGTGCCAGCAGCCAAGCAGGGGAGGGTGAAAAACTGTTTTTT
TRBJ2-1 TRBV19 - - CASTRDNLSKQFF TGTGCCAGTACCCGGGACAATCTATCTAAGCAGTTCTTC
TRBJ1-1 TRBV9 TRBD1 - CASSPRQGHTEAFF TGTGCCAGCAGCCCTCGACAGGGGCACACTGAAGCTTTCTTT
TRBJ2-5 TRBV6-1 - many CASRKTPQETQYF TGTGCCAGCAGGAAGACCCCCCAAGAGACCCAGTACTTC
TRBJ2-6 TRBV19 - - CASSRGQRSGANVLTF TGTGCCAGTAGTCGCGGACAGCGGTCTGGGGCCAACGTCCTGACTTTC
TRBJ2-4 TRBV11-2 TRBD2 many CASSLAGLVTNIQYF TGTGCCAGCAGCTTAGCGGGACTAGTCACAAACATTCAGTACTTC
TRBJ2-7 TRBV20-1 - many CSADEGFNEQYF TGCAGTGCAGACGAGGGGTTCAACGAGCAGTACTTC
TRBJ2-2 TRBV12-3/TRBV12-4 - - CASSVDKNTGELFF TGTGCCAGCAGTGTGGACAAGAACACCGGGGAGCTGTTTTTT
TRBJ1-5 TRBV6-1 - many CASSRSGGSNQPQHF TGTGCCAGCAGCCGAAGCGGCGGAAGCAATCAGCCCCAGCATTTT
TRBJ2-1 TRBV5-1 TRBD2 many CASSLGGSGRYNEQFF TGCGCCAGCAGCTTGGGAGGAAGCGGGAGGTACAATGAGCAGTTCTTC
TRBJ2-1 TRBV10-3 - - CAISELSRGAREQFF TGTGCCATCAGTGAGTTATCAAGGGGGGCCAGAGAGCAGTTCTTC
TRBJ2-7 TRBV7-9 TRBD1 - CASRTDRAPSYEQYF TGTGCCAGCAGAACCGACAGGGCGCCCTCCTACGAGCAGTACTTC
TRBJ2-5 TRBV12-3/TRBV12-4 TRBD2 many CASSLSGGAYETQYF TGTGCCAGCAGTTTAAGCGGGGGGGCCTATGAGACCCAGTACTTC
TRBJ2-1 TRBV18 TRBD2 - CASSPESTSGGGSYNEQFF TGTGCCAGCTCACCCGAATCGACTAGCGGGGGGGGCTCCTACAATGAGCAGTTCTTC